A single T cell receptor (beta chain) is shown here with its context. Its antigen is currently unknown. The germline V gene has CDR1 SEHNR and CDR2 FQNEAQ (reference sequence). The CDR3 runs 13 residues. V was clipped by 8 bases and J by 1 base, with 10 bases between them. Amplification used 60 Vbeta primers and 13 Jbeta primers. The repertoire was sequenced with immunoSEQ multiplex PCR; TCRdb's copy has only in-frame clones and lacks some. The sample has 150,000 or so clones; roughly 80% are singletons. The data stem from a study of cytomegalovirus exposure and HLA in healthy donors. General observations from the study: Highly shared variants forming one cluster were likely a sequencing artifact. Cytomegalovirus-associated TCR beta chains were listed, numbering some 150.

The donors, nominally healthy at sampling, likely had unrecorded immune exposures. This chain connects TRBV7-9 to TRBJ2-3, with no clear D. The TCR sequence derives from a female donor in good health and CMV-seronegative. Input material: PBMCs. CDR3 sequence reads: CASGLSRTDTQYF. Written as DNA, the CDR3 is TGTGCCAGCGGGCTCAGCCGCACAGATACGCAGTATTTT.